This T cell receptor beta chain was documented in a study of CD4 T cells in relation to SARS-CoV-2 and coronaviruses. Notes on this clone: The antigen is unknown.

Before the COVID-19 pandemic, during about 2011-2019, CD4+ T cells were taken from unexposed donors. The cells were cultured for roughly 11 days before CD4+ T cells were isolated. Assay used: immunoSEQ multiplex PCR; TCRdb lists only in-frame clones, some missing. The sample contains some 29,000 clones, around 80% of which appear only once. Sequencing was carried out using CD4+ T cells from PBMCs, cultured in vitro. This TCR came from a human donor in good health.

CDR3 loop: CASSTDRAGELFF. CDR3 nucleotide sequence: TGTGCCAGCAGCACCGACAGGGCCGGGGAGCTGTTTTTT. The J gene is TRBJ2-2, the V gene TRBV7-2, with 7 bases matching TRBD1. CDR3 length: 13 residues. V lost 5 bases, J lost 6 bases, and 3 bases stayed unmatched. Germline CDR1 reads SGHTA; CDR2 reads FQGNSA.